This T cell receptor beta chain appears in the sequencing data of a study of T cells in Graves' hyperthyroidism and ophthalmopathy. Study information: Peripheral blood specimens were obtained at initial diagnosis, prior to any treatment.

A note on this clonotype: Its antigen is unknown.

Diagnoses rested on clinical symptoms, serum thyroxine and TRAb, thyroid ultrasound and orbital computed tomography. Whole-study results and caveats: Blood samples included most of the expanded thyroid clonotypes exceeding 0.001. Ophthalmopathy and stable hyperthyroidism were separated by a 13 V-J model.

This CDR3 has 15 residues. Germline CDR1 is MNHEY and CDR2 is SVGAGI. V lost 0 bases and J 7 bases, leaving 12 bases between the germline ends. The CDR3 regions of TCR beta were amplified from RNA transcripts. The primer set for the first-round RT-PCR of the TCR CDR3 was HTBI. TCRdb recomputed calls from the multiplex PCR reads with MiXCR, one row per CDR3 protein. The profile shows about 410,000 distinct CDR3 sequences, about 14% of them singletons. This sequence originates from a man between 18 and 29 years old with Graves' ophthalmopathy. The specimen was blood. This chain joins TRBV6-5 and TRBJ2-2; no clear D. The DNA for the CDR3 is TGTGCCAGCAGTTACTCACCCGAGCTGAGCGGGGAGCTGTTTTTT. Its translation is CASSYSPELSGELFF.